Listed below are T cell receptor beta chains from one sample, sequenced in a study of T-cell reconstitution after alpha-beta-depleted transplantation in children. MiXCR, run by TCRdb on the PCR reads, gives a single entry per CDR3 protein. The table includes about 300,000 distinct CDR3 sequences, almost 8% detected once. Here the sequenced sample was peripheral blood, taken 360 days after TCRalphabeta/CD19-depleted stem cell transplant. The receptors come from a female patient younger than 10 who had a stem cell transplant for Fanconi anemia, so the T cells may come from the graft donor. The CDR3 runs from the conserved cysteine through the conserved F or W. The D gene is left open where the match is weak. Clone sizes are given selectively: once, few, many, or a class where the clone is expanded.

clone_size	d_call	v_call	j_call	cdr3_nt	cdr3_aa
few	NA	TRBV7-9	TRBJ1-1	TGTGCCAGCAGCTTATTGGGGTCAGACCGCAACACTGAAGCTTTCTTT	CASSLLGSDRNTEAFF
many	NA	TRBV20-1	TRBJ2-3	TGCAGTGCTAGACACGGGGGCAGCACAGATACGCAGTATTTT	CSARHGGSTDTQYF
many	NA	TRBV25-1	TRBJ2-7	TGTGCCAGCAGTGAATTCCGCAACCCCTACGAGCAGTACTTC	CASSEFRNPYEQYF
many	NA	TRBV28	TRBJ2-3	TGTGCCAGCAGTTTGGGACTCTTCACAGATACGCAGTATTTT	CASSLGLFTDTQYF
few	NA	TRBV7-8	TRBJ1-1	TGTGCCAGCAGCACACGACAGCGGGGGGAGGCAGGGTTCGGGGCTTTCTTT	CASSTRQRGEAGFGAFF
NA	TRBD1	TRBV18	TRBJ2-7	TGTGCCAGCGTGGGACAGGGACACGTCTACGAGCAGTACTTC	CASVGQGHVYEQYF
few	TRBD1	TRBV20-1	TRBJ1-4	TGCAGTGCTAGGGACCCTGGACAGGGCCCTAATGAAAAACTGTTTTTT	CSARDPGQGPNEKLFF
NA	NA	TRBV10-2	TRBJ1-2	TGCGCCAGCAGTGTTCAGGGTCCTGGCGTCGATGGCTACACCTTC	CASSVQGPGVDGYTF
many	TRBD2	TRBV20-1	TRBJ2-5	TGCAGTGCTAGCGTACTAGCGGGGGGACAAGAGACCCAGTACTTC	CSASVLAGGQETQYF
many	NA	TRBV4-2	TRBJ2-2	TGTGCCAGCAGCCAAGAGCGGGTTTCCGGGGAGCTGTTTTTT	CASSQERVSGELFF
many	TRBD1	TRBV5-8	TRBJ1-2	TGTGCCAGCAGCTTGGTAGGGACAGCATTTCACACCTTC	CASSLVGTAFHTF
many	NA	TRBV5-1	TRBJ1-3	TGCGCCAGCAGCTCGACTGGCCTCTCTGGAAACACCATATATTTT	CASSSTGLSGNTIYF
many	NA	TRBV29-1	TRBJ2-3	TGCAGCGCCCGAAGTGGGTTTTACGCAGATACGCAGTATTTT	CSARSGFYADTQYF
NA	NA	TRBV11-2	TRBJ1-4	TGTGCCAGCAGCCAGCTAGGGGGAAAACTGTTTTTT	CASSQLGGKLFF
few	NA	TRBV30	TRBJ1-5	TGTGCCTGGAGTGTATACCGGGATCAGCCCCAGCATTTT	CAWSVYRDQPQHF
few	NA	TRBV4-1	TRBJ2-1	TGCGCCAGCAGCCAAGAAGACAAACGGGGCAATGAGCAGTTCTTC	CASSQEDKRGNEQFF
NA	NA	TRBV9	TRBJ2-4	TGTGCCAGCAGCCAGGCCCCCCACGGGAGTGGTAACATTCAGTACTTC	CASSQAPHGSGNIQYF